The 26 T cell receptor beta chains below come from one sample, sequenced in a study of glioma-infiltrating T cells. Using RNA template, CDR3s of TCR alpha and beta were amplified with iRepertoire arm-PCR. TCRdb reanalysed the multiplex PCR reads using MiXCR and keeps one entry per CDR3 protein. The sample shows some 90,000 distinct CDR3 sequences, around 42% of them seen only once. The sequencing input was glioma tissue, nonneoplastic brain tissue, or PBMCs (not recorded which). Receptors originate from a human donor with low-grade glioma or glioblastoma, undergoing nonglioma brain surgery, or in good health (not recorded which).

This clonotype came up a few times. It may be a read error: a sequence one base away is much more abundant. The final CDR3 position lacks the conserved phenylalanine or tryptophan, pointing to a likely read error. The CDR3, as DNA: TGTGCCAGCAGCTCAACGTGGTCCCCCTCTGGAAACACCATATATCTT. Amino acid sequence: CASSSTWSPSGNTIYL. The chain couples TRBV7-2 to TRBJ1-3; D gene unclear. Between the trimmed V and J ends, which lost 4 bases and 0 bases, there was a span of 13 bases. Looked up from germline, CDR1 is SGHTA and CDR2 is FQGNSA. The CDR3 has 16 amino acids.

This clonotype was recorded once. The DNA for the CDR3 is TGTGCCAGCAGCTCCCTTAGCGGACGGTCTAGCGGGGGGGCCGAAGAGACCCAGTACTTC. Translation: CASSSLSGRSSGGAEETQYF. The genes are TRBV7-6 and TRBJ2-5; 12 bases line up with TRBD2. CDR1 is SGHVS and CDR2 is FNYEAQ in the germline V gene. V lost 4 bases, J lost 3 bases, and 18 bases stayed unmatched. CDR3 length: 20 residues.

In its sample, this clonotype was seen many times. This rearrangement joins TRBV20-1 to TRBJ2-7; D perhaps matches TRBD2 (6 bases). Germline CDR1 DFQATT, CDR2 SNEGSKA (reference sequence). The CDR3 runs 14 residues. The V end lost 8 bases, the J end lost 0 bases, and 17 bases lay between the germline ends. The CDR3 reads CSFNRDSSSYEQYF. CDR3 nucleotides: TGCAGTTTCAACCGGGACTCCAGCTCCTACGAGCAGTACTTC.

This clonotype was found many times. CDR3 amino acids: CASSQTGEGEQYF. The CDR3 nucleotides read TGTGCCAGCAGCCAGACAGGGGAGGGCGAGCAGTACTTC. The V gene is TRBV12-3 or TRBV12-4, the J gene TRBJ2-7; the D gene is possibly TRBD1 (8 bases). The CDR3 has 13 residues. V dropped 6 bases and J dropped 6 bases, with 15 bases sitting between them.

This clonotype was seen only a few times. Its ends do not fully match the called genes, so a read error is possible. The chain combines TRBV6-1 with TRBJ1-6; no clear D gene. The CDR3 consists of 11 residues. CDR1 is MNHNS and CDR2 is SASEGT in the germline V gene. CDR3 in DNA: TGTGCCAGCGGTGAAAGTTCACACCTCCACTTT. Its protein product is CASGESSHLHF.

In its sample, this clonotype was seen once. One end of the junction varies from germline; a read error may be responsible. The V gene is TRBV6-2 or TRBV6-3, the J gene TRBJ2-1; no clear D. CDR1 and CDR2 from the germline V gene are MNHEY and SVGEGT. This CDR3 spans 15 amino acids. The DNA of the CDR3 is TGTGCCAGCAGTTACAGGTCGTCCACCTACAGTGAGCAGTTCTTC. Amino acids: CASSYRSSTYSEQFF.

For this clonotype: Lacking the conserved final phenylalanine or tryptophan, this CDR3 likely reflects a read error. V usage is TRBV20-1 and J usage is TRBJ1-5; TRBD1 agrees at 8 bases. V shed 3 bases and J 4 bases; nucleotides not matched to a gene: 8. Germline V lookup: CDR1 DFQATT, CDR2 SNEGSKA (reference sequence). There are 15 residues in the CDR3. The CDR3, as DNA: TGCAGTGCTAGTAGTGGACAGGGAGGTAATCAGCCCCAGCATTCT. This encodes CSASSGQGGNQPQHS.

Worth noting for this clonotype: The junction departs from germline at one end; a sequencing error may be responsible. The V and J genes are TRBV20-1 and TRBJ2-7; D is ambiguous. The CDR3 consists of 13 residues. CDR1 and CDR2 from the germline V gene are DFQATT and SNEGSKA (reference sequence). The CDR3: CSARHRITYEHYF. CDR3 in DNA: TGCAGTGCCAGACATAGGATCACCTACGAGCATTACTTC.

In its sample, this clonotype was seen once. One end of the junction does not line up with germline, which may come from a read error. The chain is built from TRBV6-5 and TRBJ1-5; D gene ambiguous. This CDR3 region has 15 residues. Germline CDR1 MNHEY, CDR2 SVGAGI. As DNA, the CDR3 is TGTGCCAGCAGTCCCCCGTGGCCTAGCCCATCAGCCCCAGAATTC. It yields the protein CASSPPWPSPSAPEF.

Comment on this clonotype: A read error may explain this, as a much larger clone is one base away. The DNA is left out, because the CDR3 cannot be placed on it with certainty; the CDR3 is given as TCRdb lists it. The chain joins TRBV6-6 to TRBJ1-5; TRBD1, the table's D call, was not compared with the DNA. Germline CDR1 is MNHNY and CDR2 is SVGAGI (reference sequence). The CDR3 adds up to 21 amino acids, both ends counted. This CDR3 is CASSFYICSAIPSGQNQPQHF.

This clonotype was seen a single time. Just one base apart from a much larger clone, this may be a read error. The genes are TRBV18 and TRBJ1-1, with TRBD1 matching over 9 bases. Looked up from germline, CDR1 is KGHSH and CDR2 is LQKENI. The CDR3 is 16 amino acids. CDR3 bases: TGTGCCAGCTCACCCCAACAGGGGGCGTTGAACACTGGAGCTTTCTTT. Encoded protein: CASSPQQGALNTGAFF. The variable domain in full, completed from reference TRBV18 and TRBJ1-1, reads NAGVMQNPRHLVRRRGQEARLRCSPMKGHSHVYWYRQLPEEGLKFMVYLQKENIIDESGMPKERFSAEFPKEGPSILRIQQVVRGDSAAYFCASSPQQGALNTGAFFGQGTRLTVV.

This clonotype was observed at least ten times. The chain recombines TRBV12-3 or TRBV12-4 with TRBJ2-1; the D is unclear. The CDR3 covers 14 residues. V lost 5 bases and J 0 bases, leaving 8 bases between the germline ends. The CDR3: CASSTTTSYNEQFF. The CDR3 DNA reads TGTGCCAGCAGTACAACTACCTCCTACAATGAGCAGTTCTTC.

This clonotype was picked up many times. The chain couples TRBV27 to TRBJ2-2; no firm D call. Trimming stripped 6 bases from V and 6 bases from J, with 17 bases between. CDR1 and CDR2 (germline): MNHEY, SMNVEV (reference sequence). CDR3 size: 15 residues. DNA of the CDR3: TGTGCCAGCAGGGGTCTACGGTGGACCCCCGGGGAGCTGTTTTTT. Translating gives CASRGLRWTPGELFF.

This sequence joins TRBV2 and TRBJ2-1; no clear D. This CDR3 has 9 residues. Germline CDR1 and CDR2: SNHLY and FYNNEI. V was trimmed by 3 bases and J by 10 bases, leaving 1 base between them. The CDR3 nucleotides are TGTGCCAGCAGTGACGAGCAGTTCTTC. Translated: CASSDEQFF.

This clonotype showed up many times. The V and J genes are TRBV20-1 and TRBJ1-6; 7 nucleotides match TRBD1. CDR3 length: 17 amino acids. Trimming cost V 6 bases and J 5 bases; bases outside gene matches: 16. Germline loops: CDR1 DFQATT, CDR2 SNEGSKA (reference sequence). The CDR3 DNA sequence: TGCAGTGCAGGTCGAGGGGGCCAGCTCTCGAATAATTCACCCCTCCACTTT. It translates to CSAGRGGQLSNNSPLHF.

This clonotype was detected ten times or more. The V call is TRBV27, the J call TRBJ2-7; D may be TRBD2 (5 bases). CDR1 MNHEY and CDR2 SMNVEV come from the germline V gene (reference sequence). Trimming took 3 bases from V and 2 from J, leaving 14 bases between them. CDR3 length: 15 amino acids. The CDR3 spells CASSFYLATPYEQYF. DNA for the CDR3: TGTGCCAGCAGTTTTTACCTAGCTACGCCCTACGAGCAGTACTTC.

This clonotype was detected ten times or more. The rearrangement uses TRBV3-1 and TRBJ2-7; 9 nucleotides agree with TRBD2. Looked up from germline, CDR1 is LGHDT and CDR2 is YNNKEL (reference sequence). The CDR3 contains 15 residues. V was clipped by 4 bases and J by 2 bases; unmatched bases: 6. The CDR3 region is CASSPIAGAPYEQYF. CDR3 sequence (DNA): TGTGCCAGCAGCCCTATAGCGGGGGCCCCCTACGAGCAGTACTTC.

This clonotype came up many times. V usage is TRBV5-1 and J usage is TRBJ2-5, with 9 nucleotides matching TRBD2. The V gene end was trimmed by 0 bases and the J gene end by 2 bases; junction bases not matched to a gene: 8. The V gene's germline CDR1 is SGHRS and CDR2 YFSETQ. The CDR3 runs to 17 residues. The CDR3 protein is CASSLGVAGATQETQYF. The CDR3 nucleotides are TGCGCCAGCAGCTTGGGAGTAGCGGGGGCTACACAAGAGACCCAGTACTTC.

On this clonotype itself: A much larger clone is a single base away; this may be a read error. V usage is TRBV5-4 and J usage is TRBJ2-1; 9 bases are shared with TRBD2. CDR1 and CDR2 (germline): SGHNT, YYREEE (reference sequence). Trimming cost V 2 bases and J 8 bases; bases outside gene matches: 8. This CDR3 has 15 amino acids. The CDR3 region has the DNA TGTGCCAGCAGCTTCGCGCGGCGGGAGGGCGATGAGCAGTTCTTC. Its translation is CASSFARREGDEQFF.

This clonotype was detected ten times or more. The chain employs TRBV5-1 and TRBJ1-1; D not certain. The CDR3 sequence is 14 residues long. V was cut by 0 bases and J by 5 bases, with 11 bases left in between. Germline assignment: CDR1 SGHRS and CDR2 YFSETQ. The CDR3 nucleotides are TGCGCCAGCAGCTTGGAGGCCATGAGGACTGAAGCTTTCTTT. Protein: CASSLEAMRTEAFF.

With regard to this clonotype: A single base separates this from a much larger clone, so it may be a read error. The CDR3 end shows no conserved phenylalanine or tryptophan, and so a read error is likely. The V gene is TRBV5-1, the J gene TRBJ1-3, with 7 bases lining up with TRBD1. Germline values: CDR1 SGHRS, CDR2 YFSETQ. This CDR3 contains 16 residues. The V segment lost 0 bases and the J segment 0 bases; nucleotides outside the gene matches: 3. The CDR3 bases are TGCGCCAGCAGCTTGGAGGGGGCGACCTCTGGAAACACCATATATCTT. Translated: CASSLEGATSGNTIYL.

The chain links TRBV15 to TRBJ2-7, with 8 bases identical to TRBD1. CDR1 and CDR2 (germline): LNHNV, YYDKDF (reference sequence). This CDR3 contains 15 residues. V gave up 3 bases and J gave up 3 bases; unmatched junction bases: 7. The CDR3 bases are TGTGCCACCAGCAGTAGTCGGACAGGGATCTACGAGCAGTACTTC. Its protein product is CATSSSRTGIYEQYF.

The chain is built from TRBV15 and TRBJ2-3; TRBD2 is a possible D gene (5 bases). V was cut by 0 bases and J by 5 bases, with 21 bases left in between. Germline V gene lookup returns CDR1 LNHNV and CDR2 YYDKDF (reference sequence). CDR3 length: 18 residues. This CDR3 reads CATSRDTLEGVPRDTQYF. The CDR3, as DNA: TGTGCCACCAGCAGAGATACCCTAGAGGGAGTACCCAGAGATACGCAGTATTTT.

Points on this clonotype: Germline and junction disagree at one end, which may indicate a read error. V and J are TRBV5-4 and TRBJ2-4; TRBD2 matches 7 bases. The DNA end favors TRBJ2-6, so the J call may be wrong. Looked up from germline, CDR1 is SGHNT and CDR2 is YYREEE (reference sequence). This CDR3 region has 15 residues. CDR3 bases: TGTGCCAGCAGCTGGGAGGGGCCTGGGGCCGACGTCCTGACTTTC. Its protein is CASSWEGPGADVLTF.

This clonotype was observed many times. The chain links TRBV7-9 to TRBJ2-1, with D perhaps matching TRBD1 (6 bases). Germline loops: CDR1 SEHNR, CDR2 FQNEAQ (reference sequence). Deletions cut 1 base from V and 4 bases from J, with 11 bases between. The CDR3 spans 15 residues. For the CDR3, the DNA is TGTGCCAGCAGCTTAGTACAGGGAATTTACAATGAGCAGTTCTTC. Translation: CASSLVQGIYNEQFF.

The rearrangement joins TRBV20-1 to TRBJ2-7; 7 bases are shared with TRBD1. CDR3 length equals 19 residues. V was clipped by 3 bases and J by 0 bases; unmatched bases: 20. In germline, CDR1 is DFQATT, CDR2 SNEGSKA (reference sequence). CDR3 bases: TGCAGTGCTAGCCGATCAAGCACAGGGGCCTCGACGAACTCCTACGAGCAGTACTTC. Its protein is CSASRSSTGASTNSYEQYF.